The rows below give T cell receptor beta chains drawn from one sample of a study of CD4+ T cells in melanoma. Data came from immunoSEQ multiplex PCR; TCRdb stores just in-frame clones and leaves some out. The table has approximately 110,000 clones, around 92% seen once. Sample: peripheral blood. The receptors derive from a human donor with melanoma. Each CDR3 is given with its conserved first and last residue. A D gene is named only where the DNA matches it firmly. Size is omitted from some rows. Given values are once, few, many or a class for expanded clones.

cdr3_nt,cdr3_aa,j_call,d_call,clone_size,v_call
TGTGCCAGCAGTTTGGCGGCCGGGGAGCTGTTTTTT,CASSLAAGELFF,TRBJ2-2,NA,once,TRBV27
TGCGCCAGCAGCTTGGATACAGGGGAGCTCGAGCAGTACTTC,CASSLDTGELEQYF,TRBJ2-7,TRBD1,NA,TRBV5-1
TGTGCCAGCAGTGAACTGGGACTTAACACCGGGGAGCTGTTTTTT,CASSELGLNTGELFF,TRBJ2-2,NA,NA,TRBV2
TGCGCCAGCAGCTCAACTTCCTTAGGGGGCAATGAGCAGTTCTTC,CASSSTSLGGNEQFF,TRBJ2-1,NA,NA,TRBV5-1
TGTGCCAGCAGTTATGGGACAGATCTTTATGGCTACACCTTC,CASSYGTDLYGYTF,TRBJ1-2,TRBD1,NA,TRBV6-6
TGTGCCAGCAGCTTAATGGTCTTGGGCCAGGGCACAGATACGCAGTATTTT,CASSLMVLGQGTDTQYF,TRBJ2-3,NA,few,TRBV7-6
TGTGCCAGCACGGGACTAGCGAGACGCACTAGCACAGATACGCAGTATTTT,CASTGLARRTSTDTQYF,TRBJ2-3,TRBD2,NA,TRBV27
TGTGCCAGCAGCTTAGGACTAGCTAGCACAGATACGCAGTATTTT,CASSLGLASTDTQYF,TRBJ2-3,TRBD2,once,TRBV7-3
TGTGCCAGCAGCCTTACAGGGGGAGACGAGACCCAGTACTTC,CASSLTGGDETQYF,TRBJ2-5,TRBD1,NA,TRBV7-6
TGTGCCTGGAGTACAATCGCAGGGAATTACACTGAAGCTTTCTTT,CAWSTIAGNYTEAFF,TRBJ1-1,NA,NA,TRBV30
TGTGCCAGCAGGCCCGATCCCGGAGTCTACGAGCAGTACTTC,CASRPDPGVYEQYF,TRBJ2-7,NA,NA,TRBV6-5
TGCGCCAGCAGCCAAGGCACCTTGGACAGAGAAGAGACCCAGTACTTC,CASSQGTLDREETQYF,TRBJ2-5,NA,NA,TRBV4-3
TGTGCCAGCAGCCAACTACGATGGACTAGCGAATCCTACGAGCAGTACTTC,CASSQLRWTSESYEQYF,TRBJ2-7,TRBD2,NA,TRBV4-2
TGTGCCAGCAGTGACAGAGATCAGCCCCAGCATTTT,CASSDRDQPQHF,TRBJ1-5,NA,NA,TRBV2
TGTGCCAGCAGCCGCGAGAGGAACTATGGCTACACCTTC,CASSRERNYGYTF,TRBJ1-2,NA,NA,TRBV5-6
TGTGCCAGCAGTGAAGCGGCGCTGGAGGAGACCCAGTACTTC,CASSEAALEETQYF,TRBJ2-5,NA,NA,TRBV2
TGTGCCAGCAGGGCGGGGGGGCCTGTGACAGATACGCAGTATTTT,CASRAGGPVTDTQYF,TRBJ2-3,TRBD2,NA,TRBV5-4
TGTGCCAGCAGTGGAGGTCAGGAGTGGGTCTACGAGCAGTACTTC,CASSGGQEWVYEQYF,TRBJ2-7,NA,NA,TRBV6-5
TGTGCCACCAGCAGAGATCACAGGGCCGAATATGAAAAACTGTTTTTT,CATSRDHRAEYEKLFF,TRBJ1-4,NA,NA,TRBV15
TGTGCCAGCAGTTTAGCCGGGACTCCGAACACCGGGGAGCTGTTTTTT,CASSLAGTPNTGELFF,TRBJ2-2,NA,NA,TRBV28